This record concerns one TCR beta chain sequence. Generated by immunoSEQ multiplex PCR, the TCRdb table keeps only in-frame clones and is missing some. The sample holds more than 150,000 clones; approximately 95% are singletons and the top ten take approximately 0.07%. The entry originates in a study of shared clonotypes between healthy human individuals. The V end lost 5 bases, the J end lost 6 bases, and 14 bases lay between the germline ends. The CDR3 contains 14 residues. Germline lookup yields CDR1 SGHNT and CDR2 YYREEE (reference sequence). Source material: naive CD4+ T cells sorted from blood. Subset meaning: CD45RA+ positively selected. The source is a woman aged 30 to 39 in good health. This chain connects TRBV5-4 to TRBJ2-2; no reliable D call. This CDR3 reads CASRIKDVPGELFF. In nucleotides, the CDR3 is TGTGCCAGCAGGATAAAAGATGTCCCCGGGGAGCTGTTTTTT.